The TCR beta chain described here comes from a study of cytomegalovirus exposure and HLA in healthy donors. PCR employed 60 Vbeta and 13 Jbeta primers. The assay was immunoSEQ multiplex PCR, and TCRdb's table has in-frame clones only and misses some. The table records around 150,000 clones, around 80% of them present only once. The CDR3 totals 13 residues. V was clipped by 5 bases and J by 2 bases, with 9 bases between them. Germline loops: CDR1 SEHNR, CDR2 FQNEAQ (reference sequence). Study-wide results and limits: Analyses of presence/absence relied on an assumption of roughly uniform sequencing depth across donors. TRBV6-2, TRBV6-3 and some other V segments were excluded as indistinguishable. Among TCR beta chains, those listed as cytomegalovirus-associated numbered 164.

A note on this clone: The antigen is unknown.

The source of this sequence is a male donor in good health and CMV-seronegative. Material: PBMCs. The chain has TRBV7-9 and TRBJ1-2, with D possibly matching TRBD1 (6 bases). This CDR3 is CASSEQGNYGYTF. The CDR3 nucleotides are TGTGCCAGCAGCGAACAGGGAAACTATGGCTACACCTTC. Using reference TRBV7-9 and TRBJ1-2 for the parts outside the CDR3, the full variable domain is DTGVSQNPRHKITKRGQNVTFRCDPISEHNRLYWYRQTLGQGPEFLTYFQNEAQLEKSRLLSDRFSAERPKGSFSTLEIQRTEQGDSAMYLCASSEQGNYGYTFGSGTRLTVV.